One and the same sample provided the 9 T cell receptor beta chains below, sequenced in a study of blood T cell repertoires in COVID-19. Clones were sequenced by immunoSEQ multiplex PCR, and TCRdb holds only the in-frame ones, with some missing. The sample shows around 300,000 clones, around 90% of them seen only once. Sequenced input: peripheral blood. These receptors were collected from a woman in her 50s with COVID-19, enrolled during active disease.

The chain joins TRBV9 to TRBJ1-2, with unresolved D. With 0 bases removed from V and 4 bases from J, the gap between germline ends came to 16 bases. Germline V gives CDR1 SGDLS, CDR2 YYNGEE. The CDR3 sequence is 16 residues long. Written as DNA, the CDR3 is TGTGCCAGCAGCGTAGCTTCCCAGGTCCTCGCCTATGGCTACACCTTC. The encoded protein is CASSVASQVLAYGYTF.

In nucleotides, the CDR3 is TGTGCCAGCAGCAAAGTGGGGACTAGCGGGAGGAGGGTAGGTTCAGATACGCAGTATTTT. Translation: CASSKVGTSGRRVGSDTQYF. The chain joins TRBV21-1 to TRBJ2-3; whether TRBD2, the table's D call, matches the DNA was not checked. TRBV21-1 represents a pseudogene. The length of the CDR3 is 20 residues.

For this clone: Other DNA sequences in the same sample also yield this CDR3. V gene TRBV9 combines with J gene TRBJ2-7; TRBD1 matches 7 bases. The V segment lost 4 bases and the J segment 1 base; nucleotides outside the gene matches: 5. Germline lookup yields CDR1 SGDLS and CDR2 YYNGEE. The CDR3 runs to 14 residues. This CDR3 reads CASSPRDSSYEQYF. CDR3 nucleotides: TGTGCCAGCAGCCCCCGGGACAGTTCCTACGAGCAGTACTTC. The entire variable domain, with the rest obtained from reference TRBV9 and TRBJ2-7, is as follows: DSGVTQTPKHLITATGQRVTLRCSPRSGDLSVYWYQQSLDQGLQFLIQYYNGEERAKGNILERFSAQQFPDLHSELNLSSLELGDSALYFCASSPRDSSYEQYFGPGTRLTVT.

Only a few counts were recorded for this clone. V and J are TRBV3-1 (or the pseudogene TRBV3-2) and TRBJ1-4; TRBD1 aligns across 7 bases. Germline-derived CDR1 and CDR2 are LGHDT and YNNKEL (reference sequence). The CDR3 consists of 14 residues. Trimming cost V 5 bases and J 8 bases; bases outside gene matches: 8. The CDR3 here is CASSGRDRGEKLFF. For the CDR3, the DNA is TGTGCCAGCAGCGGCCGGGACAGAGGAGAAAAACTGTTTTTT.

V gene TRBV5-1 combines with J gene TRBJ2-7, with 8 bases fitting TRBD1. The CDR3 has 14 amino acids. Germline V CDR1 and CDR2: SGHRS, YFSETQ. With 0 bases clipped from V and 4 bases from J, the junction kept 3 bases outside the gene matches. CDR3 region: CASSLDRGLYEQYF. CDR3 DNA: TGCGCCAGCAGCTTGGACAGGGGGTTGTACGAGCAGTACTTC. The complete variable domain, with remaining parts taken from reference TRBV5-1 and TRBJ2-7, reads KAGVTQTPRYLIKTRGQQVTLSCSPISGHRSVSWYQQTPGQGLQFLFEYFSETQRNKGNFPGRFSGRQFSNSRSEMNVSTLELGDSALYLCASSLDRGLYEQYFGPGTRLTVT.

The chain carries TRBV9 and TRBJ1-1; 7 nucleotides agree with TRBD1. The junction had 3 bases not matched to a gene; V was cut back by 0 bases and J by 1 base. The germline gives CDR1 SGDLS, CDR2 YYNGEE. The CDR3 has 15 residues. CDR3 protein: CASSVGGQRNTEAFF. The CDR3 coding sequence is TGTGCCAGCAGCGTAGGGGGACAGAGGAACACTGAAGCTTTCTTT.

This chain uses TRBV28 with TRBJ1-5, with D tentatively TRBD1 (6 bases). The CDR3 sequence is 16 residues long. The ends were cut back, 3 bases at V and 0 bases at J, with 12 bases in the middle. Looked up from germline, CDR1 is MDHEN and CDR2 is SYDVKM. The CDR3 reads CASSFGTLYSNQPQHF. CDR3 DNA sequence: TGTGCCAGCAGTTTCGGGACACTCTATAGCAATCAGCCCCAGCATTTT.

The chain carries TRBV6-6 and TRBJ2-1, with TRBD2 matching 7 bases. The CDR3 is 12 amino acids. Germline CDR1 MNHNY, CDR2 SVGAGI (reference sequence). V was clipped by 7 bases and J by 12 bases; unmatched bases: 9. Here the CDR3 reads CASTTTSAAQFF. Written as DNA, the CDR3 is TGTGCCAGCACCACCACTAGCGCAGCGCAGTTCTTC.

The CDR3 is CASSLVAYEQYF. DNA of the CDR3: TGTGCCAGCAGCTTAGTCGCCTACGAGCAGTACTTC. This chain uses TRBV7-9 with TRBJ2-7; D gene ambiguous. The CDR3 extends over 12 amino acids. Germline CDR1 and CDR2: SEHNR and FQNEAQ (reference sequence). V was trimmed by 1 base and J by 2 bases, leaving 3 bases between them.